This TCR beta chain was captured in a study of blood T cell repertoires in COVID-19. Only in-frame clones appear in the TCRdb table, and some are missing; sequencing was by immunoSEQ multiplex PCR. The sample shows tens of thousands of clones, around 77% of them seen only once. Sequencing input: peripheral blood. The sequence came from a man between 65 and 85 years old with COVID-19, enrolled during active disease.

CDR3 in DNA: TGTGCCAGCAGCGACGGACAGGGGGACTATGGCTACACCTTC. It encodes CASSDGQGDYGYTF. The chain is built from TRBV9 and TRBJ1-2; 10 positions agree with TRBD1. The V segment lost 3 bases and the J segment 3 bases; nucleotides outside the gene matches: 2. Germline CDR1 is SGDLS and CDR2 is YYNGEE. This CDR3 is 14 amino acids long.